One and the same sample provided the 23 T cell receptor beta chains below, sequenced in a study of CXCR3-negative and CXCR3-positive naive CD8 T cells. The libraries of TRB cDNA were prepared using 5' RACE with UMI labels. For each CDR3 protein, TCRdb gives one entry from its re-call of the 5' RACE reads, without DNA. The sample shows about 120,000 distinct CDR3 sequences, and approximately 0.29% sits with its ten largest clones. The sample was naive CXCR3- CD8+ T cells from blood. As to subset: CD45RO-CCR7+CD27+CD95- naive CD8+ T cells lacking CXCR3 (TNR3-). These receptors all stem from a human donor in good health. Some clones in this sample may be carry-over from other donors' samples.

This chain uses TRBV21-1 with TRBJ2-7; absent DNA, TCRdb's TRBD1 call cannot be checked. TRBV21-1 has pseudogene status. The CDR3 totals 15 residues. The CDR3 here is CASSKGVGPSYEQYF.

The CDR3 loop is CASCYRDRGNTEAFF. The chain has TRBV28 and TRBJ1-1; checking the TCRdb D call of TRBD1 is not possible without DNA. The CDR3 has 15 amino acids. The germline CDR1 and CDR2 sequences are MDHEN and SYDVKM.

V is TRBV29-1 and J is TRBJ2-6. Per germline, CDR1 SQVTM and CDR2 ANQGSEA. This CDR3 is 17 amino acids long. This CDR3 reads CSVEVWNRNSGANVLTF.

This chain joins TRBV13 and TRBJ1-1. CDR1 and CDR2 from the germline V gene are PRHDT and FYEKMQ (reference sequence). This CDR3 has 15 residues. CDR3 in amino acids: CASSPVGWGHTEAFF.

The chain uses TRBV28 and TRBJ1-5; TCRdb outputs TRBD1, but without DNA this stays unchecked. The CDR3 runs 14 residues. Germline V gene sequence: CDR1 MDHEN, CDR2 SYDVKM. This CDR3 reads CASSPRGMNQPQHF.

The rearrangement uses TRBV11-2 and TRBJ2-3; TCRdb gives TRBD2 as the D gene, but with no DNA this cannot be confirmed. The V gene's germline CDR1 is SGHAT and CDR2 FQNNGV. The CDR3 covers 15 residues. The CDR3 sequence: CASCLGSGGADTQYF.

The chain couples TRBV29-1 to TRBJ2-5; TCRdb returns TRBD2, unconfirmable since there is no DNA. CDR3 length: 12 residues. Germline CDR1 and CDR2: SQVTM and ANQGSEA. The CDR3 loop reads CSVVNRAETQYF.

The chain is built from TRBV20-1 and TRBJ1-1. The CDR3 is 11 residues long. Germline-derived CDR1 and CDR2 are DFQATT and SNEGSKA (reference sequence). The CDR3 reads CSALDSGEAFF.

The gene calls are TRBV5-6 and TRBJ2-1; TCRdb returns TRBD2, unconfirmable since there is no DNA. The germline V gene has CDR1 SGHDT and CDR2 YYEEEE. This CDR3 is built from 15 residues. The CDR3 loop reads CASSLFTSGVNEQFF.

V usage is TRBV25-1 and J usage is TRBJ2-7; the D call of TRBD1 rests on TCRdb alone, since no DNA is present to check it. Per germline, CDR1 MGHDK and CDR2 SYGVNS. CDR3 length: 15 residues. The CDR3 sequence is CASSGPGSRRYEQYF.

The genes are TRBV9 and TRBJ2-7; TCRdb's D call, TRBD1, is unchecked because there is no DNA. Germline CDR1 reads SGDLS; CDR2 reads YYNGEE. This CDR3 region has 14 residues. The chain's CDR3 is CASSATGTGYEQYF.

The chain is built from TRBV27 and TRBJ2-1; absent DNA, TCRdb's TRBD1 call cannot be checked. The CDR3 totals 14 residues. CDR1 is MNHEY and CDR2 is SMNVEV in the germline V gene (reference sequence). The CDR3 reads CASSLQGMAYEQFF.

This rearrangement joins TRBV4-3 to TRBJ2-3; checking the TCRdb D call of TRBD1 is not possible without DNA. Germline assignment: CDR1 LGHNA and CDR2 YSLEER. This CDR3 region has 17 residues. CDR3 amino acids: CASSQAPAPGGTDTQYF.

J is TRBJ1-1 and V is TRBV6-5. This CDR3 is 16 amino acids long. Germline V gene lookup returns CDR1 MNHEY and CDR2 SVGAGI. The CDR3 here is CASSYDGGGRDTEAFF.

V and J are TRBV7-9 and TRBJ2-7; TCRdb returns TRBD1, unconfirmable since there is no DNA. The CDR3 is 18 residues long. The germline V gene encodes CDR1 SEHNR and CDR2 FQNEAQ (reference sequence). This CDR3 is CASSLERRPGQNFYEQYF.

The J gene is TRBJ2-2, the V gene TRBV7-9; the TCRdb call, TRBD2, lacks DNA for checking. The length of the CDR3 is 14 residues. The germline V gene encodes CDR1 SEHNR and CDR2 FQNEAQ (reference sequence). Here the CDR3 reads CASSPGTNTGELFF.

The chain has TRBV2 and TRBJ2-1; TCRdb's D call of TRBD2 is untestable without DNA. Germline V gene sequence: CDR1 SNHLY, CDR2 FYNNEI. This CDR3 spans 15 amino acids. The CDR3 sequence: CASAVASGHYNEQFF.

The chain uses TRBV30 and TRBJ2-7. The CDR3 extends over 12 amino acids. Per germline, CDR1 GTSNPN and CDR2 SVGIG (reference sequence). Here the CDR3 reads CAWSVGSDEQYF.

J is TRBJ2-7 and V is TRBV7-2; the D call of TRBD2 rests on TCRdb alone, since no DNA is present to check it. The germline V gene has CDR1 SGHTA and CDR2 FQGNSA. The CDR3 has 16 amino acids. The CDR3 loop reads CASSFIAGGSTYEQYF.

The chain uses TRBV2 and TRBJ1-1. The CDR3 contains 14 residues. Germline V gene sequence: CDR1 SNHLY, CDR2 FYNNEI. This chain's CDR3 is CASSLREGNTEAFF.

The rearrangement joins TRBV29-1 to TRBJ2-7; TCRdb selects TRBD2, and the lack of DNA leaves this call unchecked. Germline loops: CDR1 SQVTM, CDR2 ANQGSEA. The CDR3 is 14 residues long. CDR3 residues: CSVPSSTTGDEQYF.

The genes are TRBV7-2 and TRBJ1-1; TCRdb proposes TRBD1, but this gene call is untestable without DNA. Looked up from germline, CDR1 is SGHTA and CDR2 is FQGNSA. The CDR3 runs to 12 residues. The CDR3 sequence is CASSLGDSKAFF.

V is TRBV29-1 and J is TRBJ2-1; lacking DNA, the TRBD2 call made by TCRdb goes unchecked. The CDR3 sequence is 15 residues long. CDR1 is SQVTM, CDR2 ANQGSEA, per germline. CDR3 sequence: CSVLYSGSSYNEQFF.